This T cell receptor beta chain is from a study of blood T cell repertoires in COVID-19. Generated by immunoSEQ multiplex PCR, the TCRdb table keeps only in-frame clones and is missing some. The sample carries about 330,000 clones, more than 85% recorded once. J was trimmed by 7 bases and V by 3 bases; bases with no gene match: 7. This CDR3 region has 15 residues. Germline CDR1 reads MDHEN; CDR2 reads SYDVKM. This sequence was found in a woman aged 25-40 years who had recovered from COVID-19. The chain employs TRBV28 and TRBJ2-2; 8 positions match TRBD2. Sequenced material: PBMCs or T cells enriched from blood (not recorded which). The CDR3 DNA reads as TGTGCCAGCAGTTTCCCGGGGGGGCGAGGCGGGGAGCTGTTTTTT. Its protein product is CASSFPGGRGGELFF.